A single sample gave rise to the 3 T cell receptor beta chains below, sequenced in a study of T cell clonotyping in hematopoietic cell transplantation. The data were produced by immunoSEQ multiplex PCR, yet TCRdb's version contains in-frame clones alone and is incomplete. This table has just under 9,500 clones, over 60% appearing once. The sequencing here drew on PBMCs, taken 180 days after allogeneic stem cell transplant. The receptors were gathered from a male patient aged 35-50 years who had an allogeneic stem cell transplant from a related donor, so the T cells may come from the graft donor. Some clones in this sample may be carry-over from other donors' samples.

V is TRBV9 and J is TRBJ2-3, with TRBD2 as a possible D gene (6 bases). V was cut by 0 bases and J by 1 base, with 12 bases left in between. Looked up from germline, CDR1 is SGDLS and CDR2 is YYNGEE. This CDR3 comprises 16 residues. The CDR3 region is CASSVDRGMGTDTQYF. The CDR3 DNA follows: TGTGCCAGCAGCGTAGACCGGGGGATGGGCACAGATACGCAGTATTTT.

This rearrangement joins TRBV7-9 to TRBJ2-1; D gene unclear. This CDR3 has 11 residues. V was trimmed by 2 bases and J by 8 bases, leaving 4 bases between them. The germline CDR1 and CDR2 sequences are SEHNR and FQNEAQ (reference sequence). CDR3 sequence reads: CASSLRYEQFF. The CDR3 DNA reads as TGTGCCAGCAGCTTAAGGTATGAGCAGTTCTTC.

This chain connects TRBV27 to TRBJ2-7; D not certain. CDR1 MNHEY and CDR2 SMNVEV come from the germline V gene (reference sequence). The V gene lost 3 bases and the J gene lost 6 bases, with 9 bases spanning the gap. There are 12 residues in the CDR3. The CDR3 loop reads CASSLGLGEQYF. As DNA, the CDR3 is TGTGCCAGCAGTTTGGGCCTCGGCGAGCAGTACTTC.